This T cell receptor beta chain was captured by sequencing in a study of beta chain features in type 1 diabetes. Study findings and constraints: Type 1 diabetes patients had TCRB CDR3s that were shorter (moderately but significantly so) in all four CD4+ subsets.

TCRB transcripts that were expressed got sequenced, as all of the isolated RNA had been reverse transcribed. Generated by immunoSEQ multiplex PCR, the TCRdb table keeps only in-frame clones and is missing some. Here the sample spans 310,000 or so clones, 15% being singletons. Trimming took off 2 bases at V and 4 bases at J, with 11 bases between the two ends. The germline V gene has CDR1 MNHEY and CDR2 SMNVEV (reference sequence). The CDR3 runs to 14 residues. This clone was observed a few times. The antigen is unknown. The chain is built from TRBV27 and TRBJ1-2; no reliable D call. This TCR was recovered from a man aged 18 to 29 with type 1 diabetes. Sequencing used naive CD4+ T cells from blood. CDR3 amino acids: CASSLRGKGYGYTF. The CDR3 DNA reads TGTGCCAGCAGTTTACGAGGGAAGGGCTATGGCTACACCTTC.